The rows below give T cell receptor beta chains drawn from one sample of a study of T cell repertoires and Cas9 in healthy adults. TCRdb keeps only in-frame clones here, not all; method: immunoSEQ multiplex PCR. This sample has about 15,000 clones, with about 89% found just once. What was sequenced was Tregs (CD4+, CD25+, CD127-, CD137-, CD154-) from PBMCs; culture status not recorded. The receptors were sampled from a human donor in good health. Each CDR3 is given with its conserved first and last residue. The order of the fields is V gene, J gene, D gene, clone size, CDR3 protein, CDR3 DNA. A D gene is named only where the DNA matches it firmly. The size of a clone is reported for some rows only, either as once, few or many, or as a class for expanded clones.

TRBV2	TRBJ1-5	-	-	CASSTGTQPQHF	TGTGCCAGCAGTACAGGGACTCAGCCCCAGCATTTT
TRBV20-1	TRBJ1-1	-	-	CSAVMNTEAFF	TGCAGTGCTGTGATGAACACTGAAGCTTTCTTT
TRBV18	TRBJ1-2	-	-	CASSPYIQGPLNRNLDGYTF	TGTGCCAGCTCACCTTATATCCAGGGTCCATTAAATAGAAACCTTGATGGCTACACCTTC
TRBV4-1	TRBJ2-5	-	-	CASSQTPNRGIGETQYF	TGCGCCAGCAGCCAAACCCCCAACCGGGGGATAGGGGAGACCCAGTACTTC
TRBV19	TRBJ2-7	TRBD1	-	CASSPQGNEQYF	TGTGCCAGTAGTCCACAGGGGAACGAGCAGTACTTC
TRBV19	TRBJ2-6	TRBD1	-	CASRRDSGSSGANVLTF	TGTGCCAGTAGAAGGGACAGTGGCAGCTCTGGGGCCAACGTCCTGACTTTC
TRBV10-3	TRBJ2-2	TRBD1	-	CAISEPGTGNTGELFF	TGTGCCATCAGTGAGCCGGGGACAGGGAACACCGGGGAGCTGTTTTTT
TRBV6-6	TRBJ1-3	TRBD1	once	CASSYSQTGLSPTIYF	TGTGCCAGCAGTTACTCGCAGACAGGGTTGTCCCCGACCATATATTTT
TRBV4-1	TRBJ2-1	-	-	CASSQEGLSTNEQFF	TGCGCCAGCAGCCAAGAGGGTCTATCCACCAATGAGCAGTTCTTC
TRBV5-1	TRBJ2-1	TRBD1	-	CASRRGTGYNEQFF	TGCGCCAGCAGGCGTGGGACAGGATACAATGAGCAGTTCTTC
TRBV5-8	TRBJ1-5	TRBD1	-	CASSRDRDSNQPQHF	TGTGCCAGCAGTCGGGACAGGGATAGCAATCAGCCCCAGCATTTT
TRBV7-9	TRBJ2-1	-	-	CASSFSLNEQFF	TGTGCCAGCAGCTTCTCGCTGAATGAGCAGTTCTTC
TRBV5-8	TRBJ2-2	TRBD1	-	CASSEDTTGAANTGELFF	TGTGCCAGCAGCGAGGACACAACAGGGGCCGCGAACACCGGGGAGCTGTTTTTT
TRBV29-1	TRBJ1-2	-	-	CSVADYYGYTF	TGCAGCGTTGCGGACTACTATGGCTACACCTTC
TRBV10-2	TRBJ1-5	-	-	CASSEYQINQPQHF	TGCGCCAGCAGTGAGTACCAGATCAATCAGCCCCAGCATTTT
TRBV11-2	TRBJ2-1	-	-	CASSLDTPGEDNEQFF	TGTGCCAGCAGCTTAGATACCCCAGGAGAGGACAATGAGCAGTTCTTC
TRBV19	TRBJ2-5	-	-	CASSIQYQETQYF	TGTGCCAGTAGTATCCAGTACCAAGAGACCCAGTACTTC
TRBV6-5	TRBJ2-5	-	-	CASSDTHFETQYF	TGTGCCAGCAGCGACACACATTTTGAGACCCAGTACTTC
TRBV6-1	TRBJ2-3	TRBD1	-	CASSGRTGLFFRTDTQYF	TGTGCCAGCAGTGGTAGGACAGGGTTATTTTTTCGCACAGATACGCAGTATTTT
TRBV19	TRBJ2-2	-	-	CASSIAPGELFF	TGTGCCAGTAGTATAGCCCCCGGGGAGCTGTTTTTT
TRBV6-5	TRBJ2-1	-	-	CASRPRGSSYNEQFF	TGTGCCAGCAGGCCTAGGGGGAGCTCCTACAATGAGCAGTTCTTC
TRBV18	TRBJ2-3	TRBD1	-	CASSHGQGVESDTQYF	TGTGCCAGCTCACATGGACAGGGAGTTGAGTCAGATACGCAGTATTTT
TRBV4-1	TRBJ1-2	-	-	CASSARAGYGYTF	TGCGCCAGCAGCGCCAGGGCAGGCTATGGCTACACCTTC
TRBV18	TRBJ1-2	-	-	CASSPTIRTTGHGYTF	TGTGCCAGCTCCCCTACAATCAGAACCACAGGGCATGGCTACACCTTC
TRBV19	TRBJ2-1	-	-	CASSTSTGSNEQFF	TGTGCCAGTAGTACCTCGACAGGCTCGAATGAGCAGTTCTTC
TRBV19	TRBJ1-5	TRBD1	few	CASSDTGAHQPQHF	TGTGCCAGTAGTGACACAGGGGCGCATCAGCCCCAGCATTTT
TRBV10-1	TRBJ1-2	-	-	CASSPGVGDGYTF	TGCGCCAGCAGTCCAGGGGTGGGAGATGGCTACACCTTC
TRBV2	TRBJ2-7	-	-	CASTAEGLYEQYF	TGTGCCAGCACCGCAGAGGGTTTGTACGAGCAGTACTTC
TRBV5-1	TRBJ2-7	-	-	CASSLPGTSYEQYF	TGCGCCAGCAGCTTGCCAGGGACATCCTACGAGCAGTACTTC